A single sample gave rise to the 14 T cell receptor beta chains below, sequenced in a study of CD8 T cells in ankylosing spondylitis. TCRdb ran MiXCR on the 5' RACE reads and lists one entry per CDR3 protein. The sample shows some 130,000 distinct CDR3 sequences, more than 7% of them seen only once. Specimen: synovial fluid, either unsorted or a sorted T cell fraction (not recorded which). The source of these receptors is a male donor with ankylosing spondylitis.

There are many counts of this clonotype. The chain has TRBV18 and TRBJ2-1; the match to TRBD2 covers 10 bases. The germline CDR1 and CDR2 sequences are KGHSH and LQKENI. CDR3 length equals 16 residues. V shed 3 bases and J 7 bases; nucleotides not matched to a gene: 9. The CDR3 nucleotides are TGTGCCAGCTCACCGCCGCTAGCGGGAGAAAGTAATGAGCAGTTCTTC. Its translation: CASSPPLAGESNEQFF.

This clonotype occurred a few times. The rearrangement links TRBV3-1 to TRBJ2-7, with D possibly TRBD1 on 6 matching bases. The CDR3 is 13 residues long. Per germline, CDR1 LGHDT and CDR2 YNNKEL (reference sequence). Trimming took off 4 bases at V and 5 bases at J, with 12 bases between the two ends. Here the CDR3 DNA reads TGTGCCAGCAGCCGGGCAGGGGAAAACGAGCAGTACTTC. It yields the protein CASSRAGENEQYF.

There are a few counts of this clonotype. V is TRBV12-3 or TRBV12-4 and J is TRBJ1-1; D might be TRBD1 (6 bases). V was trimmed by 6 bases and J by 11 bases, leaving 16 bases between them. The CDR3 runs to 12 residues. Here the CDR3 reads CASSRNRELAFF. The CDR3, as DNA: TGTGCCAGCAGCCGGAACAGGGAGCTGGCTTTCTTT.

The gene calls are TRBV7-3 and TRBJ2-2; D gene uncertain. The CDR3 covers 13 residues. V lost 5 bases and J 3 bases, leaving 7 bases between the germline ends. Germline V gives CDR1 SGHTA, CDR2 FQGTGA. Here the CDR3 reads CASSPHYTGELFF. The CDR3 DNA is TGTGCCAGCAGCCCCCATTACACCGGGGAGCTGTTTTTT. Together with reference TRBV7-3 and TRBJ2-2, the CDR3 gives the full variable domain: GAGVSQTPSNKVTEKGKYVELRCDPISGHTALYWYRQSLGQGPEFLIYFQGTGAADDSGLPNDRFFAVRPEGSVSTLKIQRTERGDSAVYLCASSPHYTGELFFGEGSRLTVL.

This clonotype appeared many times. V is TRBV7-9 and J is TRBJ2-1; D ambiguous. The CDR3 has 16 residues. Trimming removed 3 bases at V and 0 bases at J, with 12 bases between. The germline gives CDR1 SEHNR, CDR2 FQNEAQ (reference sequence). CDR3 protein: CASSFSETGSYNEQFF. CDR3 DNA: TGTGCCAGCAGCTTTTCAGAGACGGGCTCCTACAATGAGCAGTTCTTC.

This clonotype appeared a few times. This chain joins TRBV12-3 or TRBV12-4 and TRBJ2-2; D is undetermined. This CDR3 is built from 12 residues. Trimming took off 6 bases at V and 5 bases at J, with 7 bases between the two ends. CDR3 DNA: TGTGCCAGCAGCAAGGGTACCGGGGAGCTGTTTTTT. This translates into CASSKGTGELFF.

The CDR3 here is CASSLLQGVGNQPQHF. The DNA of the CDR3 is TGTGCCAGCAGCCTATTACAGGGGGTTGGCAATCAGCCCCAGCATTTT. V and J are TRBV7-9 and TRBJ1-5, with 8 bases identical to TRBD1. CDR1 is SEHNR and CDR2 is FQNEAQ in the germline V gene (reference sequence). V trimming: 5 bases; J trimming: 2 bases; junction bases outside the gene matches: 8. This CDR3 is built from 16 residues.

This clonotype was seen many times. The chain combines TRBV28 with TRBJ2-7; 10 nucleotides match TRBD2. Germline V CDR1 and CDR2: MDHEN, SYDVKM. The CDR3 has 14 amino acids. J lost 3 bases, V lost 7 bases, and 6 bases had no gene match. The CDR3 here is CASKGGLAIYEQYF. The CDR3 DNA reads as TGTGCCAGCAAAGGGGGACTAGCGATCTACGAGCAGTACTTC.

In its sample, this clonotype was seen many times. The chain recombines TRBV10-3 with TRBJ2-7; the D gene is possibly TRBD1 (5 bases). V gave up 8 bases and J gave up 2 bases, with 10 bases separating them. Germline CDR1 is ENHRY and CDR2 is SYGVKD. The CDR3 runs to 12 residues. The CDR3, as DNA: TGTGCCATCGGTTCGGACACCTACGAGCAGTACTTC. This sequence encodes CAIGSDTYEQYF.

This clonotype has at least ten counts. The chain employs TRBV4-3 and TRBJ2-3; maybe TRBD2 (5 bases). There are 15 residues in the CDR3. The V gene's germline CDR1 is LGHNA and CDR2 YSLEER. The germline V and J ends were trimmed by 8 bases and 2 bases, with 17 bases remaining between them. CDR3 DNA: TGCGCCAGCTCGTGGAGGTTCGGGAACACAGATACGCAGTATTTT. This translates into CASSWRFGNTDTQYF.

This clonotype was detected many times. The CDR3, as DNA: TGTGCCAGCAGAACCTCAGGGTACACTGAAGCTTTCTTT. As protein: CASRTSGYTEAFF. This sequence joins TRBV7-2 and TRBJ1-1; TRBD1 is a possible D gene (5 bases). This CDR3 region has 13 residues. The ends were cut back, 6 bases at V and 3 bases at J, with 11 bases in the middle. Germline V gene lookup returns CDR1 SGHTA and CDR2 FQGNSA.

Ten or more counts support this clonotype. This chain uses TRBV5-1 with TRBJ1-1, with a tentative D call TRBD1 (5 bases). V lost 0 bases and J lost 1, with 7 bases in between. This CDR3 spans 14 amino acids. CDR1 is SGHRS and CDR2 is YFSETQ in the germline V gene. In nucleotides, the CDR3 is TGCGCCAGCAGCTTGGCCGGACAGAACACTGAAGCTTTCTTT. This translates into CASSLAGQNTEAFF.

This clonotype has a handful of counts. The V call is TRBV27, the J call TRBJ1-5; maybe TRBD1 (5 bases). The CDR3 is 13 amino acids. The V and J ends lost 6 bases and 3 bases respectively, with 9 bases between them. Germline CDR1 is MNHEY and CDR2 is SMNVEV (reference sequence). Written as DNA, the CDR3 is TGTGCCAGCAGCCGGACACCCAATCAGCCCCAGCATTTT. It is translated as CASSRTPNQPQHF.

The rearrangement uses TRBV6-2 or TRBV6-3 and TRBJ1-6, with TRBD1 as a possible D gene (6 bases). Germline CDR1 is MNHEY and CDR2 is SVGEGT. Trimming cost V 6 bases and J 10 bases, with 19 bases left between them. The CDR3 consists of 15 residues. CDR3 loop: CASSGAGEGGSPLHF. CDR3 DNA sequence: TGTGCCAGCAGCGGGGCAGGGGAAGGTGGATCACCCCTCCACTTT.